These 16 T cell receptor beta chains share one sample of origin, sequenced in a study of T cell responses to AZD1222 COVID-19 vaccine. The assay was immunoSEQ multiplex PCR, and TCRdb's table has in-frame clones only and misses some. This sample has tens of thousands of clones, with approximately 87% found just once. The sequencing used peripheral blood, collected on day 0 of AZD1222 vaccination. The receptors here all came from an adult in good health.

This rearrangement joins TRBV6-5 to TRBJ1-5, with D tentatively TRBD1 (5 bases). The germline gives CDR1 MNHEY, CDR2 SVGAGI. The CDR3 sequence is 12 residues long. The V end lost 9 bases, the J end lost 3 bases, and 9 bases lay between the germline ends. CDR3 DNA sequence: TGTGCCAGTGGACAAATCAATCAGCCCCAGCATTTT. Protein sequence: CASGQINQPQHF.

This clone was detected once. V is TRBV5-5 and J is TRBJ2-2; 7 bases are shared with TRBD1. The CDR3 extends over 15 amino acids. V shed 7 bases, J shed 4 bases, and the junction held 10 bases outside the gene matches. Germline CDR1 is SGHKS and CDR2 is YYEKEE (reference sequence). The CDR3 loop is CASSDRERLTGELFF. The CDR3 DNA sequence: TGTGCCAGCTCTGACAGGGAAAGACTCACCGGGGAGCTGTTTTTT.

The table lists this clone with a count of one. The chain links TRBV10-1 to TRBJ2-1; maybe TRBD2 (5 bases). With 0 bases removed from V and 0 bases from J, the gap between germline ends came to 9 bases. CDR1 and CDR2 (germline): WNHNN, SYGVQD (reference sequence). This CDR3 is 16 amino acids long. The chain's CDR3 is CASSESAGNSYNEQFF. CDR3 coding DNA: TGCGCCAGCAGTGAGTCCGCCGGGAACTCCTACAATGAGCAGTTCTTC.

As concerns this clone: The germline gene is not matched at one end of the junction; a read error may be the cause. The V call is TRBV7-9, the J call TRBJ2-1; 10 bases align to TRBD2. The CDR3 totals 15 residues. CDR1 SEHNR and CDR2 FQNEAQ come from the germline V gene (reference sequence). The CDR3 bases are TGTGCCAGCAGCCTAGCCGGGCTAGCGGGAGATGAGCAGTTCTTC. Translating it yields CASSLAGLAGDEQFF.

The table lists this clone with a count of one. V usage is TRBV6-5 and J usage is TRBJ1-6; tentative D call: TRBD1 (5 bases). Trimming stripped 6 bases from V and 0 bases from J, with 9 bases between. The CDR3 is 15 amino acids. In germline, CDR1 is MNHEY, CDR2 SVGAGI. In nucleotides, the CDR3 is TGTGCCAGCAGGGGAGGGGACTCCTATAATTCACCCCTCCACTTT. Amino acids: CASRGGDSYNSPLHF.

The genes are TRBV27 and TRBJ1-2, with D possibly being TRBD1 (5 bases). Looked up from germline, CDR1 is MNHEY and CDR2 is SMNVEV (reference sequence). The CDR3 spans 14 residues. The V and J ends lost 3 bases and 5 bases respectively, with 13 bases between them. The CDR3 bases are TGTGCCAGCAGTTTTGGAGGCGGGGCGTATGGCTACACCTTC. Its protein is CASSFGGGAYGYTF.

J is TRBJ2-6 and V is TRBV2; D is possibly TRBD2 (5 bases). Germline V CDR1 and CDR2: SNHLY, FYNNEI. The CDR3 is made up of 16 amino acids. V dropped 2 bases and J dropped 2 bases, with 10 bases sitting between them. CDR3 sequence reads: CASSEIAGTGANVLTF. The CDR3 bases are TGTGCCAGCAGTGAAATAGCCGGGACTGGGGCCAACGTCCTGACTTTC.

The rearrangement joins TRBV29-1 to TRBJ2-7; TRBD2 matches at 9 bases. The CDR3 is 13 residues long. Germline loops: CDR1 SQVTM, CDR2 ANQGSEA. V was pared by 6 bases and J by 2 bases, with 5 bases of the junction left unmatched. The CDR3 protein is CSVREGGPYEQYF. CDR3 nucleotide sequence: TGCAGCGTGCGGGAGGGGGGCCCCTACGAGCAGTACTTC.

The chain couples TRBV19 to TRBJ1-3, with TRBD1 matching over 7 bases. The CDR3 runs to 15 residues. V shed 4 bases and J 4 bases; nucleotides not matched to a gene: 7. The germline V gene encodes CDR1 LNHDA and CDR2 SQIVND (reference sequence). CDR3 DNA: TGTGCCAGTAGTACCGTAGGACAGGCCGGAAACACCATATATTTT. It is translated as CASSTVGQAGNTIYF.

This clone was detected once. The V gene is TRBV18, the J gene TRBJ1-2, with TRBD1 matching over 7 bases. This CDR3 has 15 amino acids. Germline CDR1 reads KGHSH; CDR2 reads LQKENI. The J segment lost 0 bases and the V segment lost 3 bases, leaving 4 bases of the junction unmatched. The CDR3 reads CASSPGQEANYGYTF. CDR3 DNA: TGTGCCAGCTCACCCGGACAGGAAGCTAACTATGGCTACACCTTC.

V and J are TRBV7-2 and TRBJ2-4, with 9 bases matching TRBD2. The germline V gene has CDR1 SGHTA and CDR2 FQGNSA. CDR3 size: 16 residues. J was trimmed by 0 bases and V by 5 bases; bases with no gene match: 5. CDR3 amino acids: CASSRAGGVAKNIQYF. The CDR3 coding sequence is TGTGCCAGCAGCCGCGCGGGGGGGGTAGCCAAAAACATTCAGTACTTC.

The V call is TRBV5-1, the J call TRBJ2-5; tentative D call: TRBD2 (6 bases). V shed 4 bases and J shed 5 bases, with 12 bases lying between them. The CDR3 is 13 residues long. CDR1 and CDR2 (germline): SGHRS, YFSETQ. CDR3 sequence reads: CASSGAGFETQYF. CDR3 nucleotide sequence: TGCGCCAGCAGCGGCGCGGGATTCGAGACCCAGTACTTC.

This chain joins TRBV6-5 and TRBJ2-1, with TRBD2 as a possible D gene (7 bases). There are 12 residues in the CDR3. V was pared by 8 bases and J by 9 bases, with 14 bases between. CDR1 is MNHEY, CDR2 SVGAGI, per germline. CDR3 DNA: TGTGCCAGCTGGGTCGGGGGGCCTGAGCAGTTCTTC. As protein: CASWVGGPEQFF.

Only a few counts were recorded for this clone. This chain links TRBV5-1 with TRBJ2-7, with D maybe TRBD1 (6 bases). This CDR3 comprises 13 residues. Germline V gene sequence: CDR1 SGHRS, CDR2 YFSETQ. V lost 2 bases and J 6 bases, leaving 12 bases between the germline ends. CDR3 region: CASSLYLRGEQYF. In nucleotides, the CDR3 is TGCGCCAGCAGCTTATACCTCAGGGGCGAGCAGTACTTC.

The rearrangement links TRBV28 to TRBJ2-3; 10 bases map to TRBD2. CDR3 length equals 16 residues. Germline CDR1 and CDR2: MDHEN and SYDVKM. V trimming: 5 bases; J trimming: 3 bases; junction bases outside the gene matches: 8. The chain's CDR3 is CASSPSAGGKTDTQYF. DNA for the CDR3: TGTGCCAGCAGTCCCTCAGCGGGAGGGAAAACAGATACGCAGTATTTT.

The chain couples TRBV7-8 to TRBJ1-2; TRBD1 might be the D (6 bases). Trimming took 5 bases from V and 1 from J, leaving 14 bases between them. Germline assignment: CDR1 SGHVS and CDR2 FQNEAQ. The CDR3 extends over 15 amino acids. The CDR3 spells CASSPRTAYNYGYTF. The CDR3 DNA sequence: TGTGCCAGCAGCCCTCGGACAGCTTATAACTATGGCTACACCTTC.